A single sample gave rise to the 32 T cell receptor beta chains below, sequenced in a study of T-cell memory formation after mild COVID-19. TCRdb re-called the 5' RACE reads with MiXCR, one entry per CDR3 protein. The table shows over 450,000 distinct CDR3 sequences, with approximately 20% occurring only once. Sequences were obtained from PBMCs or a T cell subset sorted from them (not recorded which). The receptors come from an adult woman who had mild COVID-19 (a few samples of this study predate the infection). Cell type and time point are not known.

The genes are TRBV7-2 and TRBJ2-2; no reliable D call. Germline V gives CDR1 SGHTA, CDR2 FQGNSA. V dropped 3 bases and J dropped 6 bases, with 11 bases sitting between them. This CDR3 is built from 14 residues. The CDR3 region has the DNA TGTGCCAGCAGCTTCGACCAAAGAGCCGGGGAGCTGTTTTTT. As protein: CASSFDQRAGELFF.

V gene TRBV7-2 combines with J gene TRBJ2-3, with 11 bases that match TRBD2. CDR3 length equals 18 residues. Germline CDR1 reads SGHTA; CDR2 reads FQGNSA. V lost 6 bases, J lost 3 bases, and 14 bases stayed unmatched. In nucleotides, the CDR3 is TGTGCCAGCAGTTTTCCGAGACTAGCGGGAATGCGAACAGATACGCAGTATTTT. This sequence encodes CASSFPRLAGMRTDTQYF.

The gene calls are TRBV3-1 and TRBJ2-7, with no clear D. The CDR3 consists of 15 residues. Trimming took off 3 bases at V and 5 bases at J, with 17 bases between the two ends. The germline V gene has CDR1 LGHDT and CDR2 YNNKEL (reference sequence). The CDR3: CASSHMRENRDEQYF. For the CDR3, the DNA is TGTGCCAGCAGCCACATGCGTGAGAATCGGGACGAGCAGTACTTC.

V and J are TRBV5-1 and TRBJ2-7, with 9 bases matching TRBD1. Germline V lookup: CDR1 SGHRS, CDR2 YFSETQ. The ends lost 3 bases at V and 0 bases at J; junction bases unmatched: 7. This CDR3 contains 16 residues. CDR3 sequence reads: CASSSRDRDYSYEQYF. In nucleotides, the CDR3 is TGCGCCAGCAGCTCCCGGGACAGGGACTACTCCTACGAGCAGTACTTC. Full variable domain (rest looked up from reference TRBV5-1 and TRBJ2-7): KAGVTQTPRYLIKTRGQQVTLSCSPISGHRSVSWYQQTPGQGLQFLFEYFSETQRNKGNFPGRFSGRQFSNSRSEMNVSTLELGDSALYLCASSSRDRDYSYEQYFGPGTRLTVT.

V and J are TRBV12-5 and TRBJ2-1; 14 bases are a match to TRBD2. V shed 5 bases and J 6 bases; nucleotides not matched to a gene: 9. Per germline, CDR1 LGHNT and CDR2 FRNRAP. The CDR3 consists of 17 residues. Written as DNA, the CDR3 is TGTGCTAGTGGTCCCTGGACTAGCGGGAGGTTCAGCAATGAGCAGTTCTTC. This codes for CASGPWTSGRFSNEQFF.

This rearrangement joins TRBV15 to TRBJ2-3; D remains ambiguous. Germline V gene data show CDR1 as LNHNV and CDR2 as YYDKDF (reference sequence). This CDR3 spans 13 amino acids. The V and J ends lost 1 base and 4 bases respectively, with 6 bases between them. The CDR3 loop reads CATSRARADTQYF. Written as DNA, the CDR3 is TGTGCCACCAGCAGAGCAAGGGCAGATACGCAGTATTTT.

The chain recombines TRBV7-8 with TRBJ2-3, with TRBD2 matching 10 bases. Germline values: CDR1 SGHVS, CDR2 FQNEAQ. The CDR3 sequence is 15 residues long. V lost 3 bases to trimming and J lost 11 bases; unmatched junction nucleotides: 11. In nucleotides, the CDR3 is TGTGCCAGCAGCTTTGAGCGGGAGGGTTTCCCCTTGCAGTATTTT. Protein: CASSFEREGFPLQYF.

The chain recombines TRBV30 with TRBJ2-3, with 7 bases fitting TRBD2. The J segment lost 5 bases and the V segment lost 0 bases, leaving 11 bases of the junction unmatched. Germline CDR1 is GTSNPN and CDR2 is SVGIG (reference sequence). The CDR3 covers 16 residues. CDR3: CAWSVASGPPGDTQYF. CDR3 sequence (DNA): TGTGCCTGGAGTGTGGCTAGCGGTCCCCCGGGAGATACGCAGTATTTT. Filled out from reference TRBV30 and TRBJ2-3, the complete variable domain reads SQTIHQWPATLVQPVGSPLSLECTVEGTSNPNLYWYRQAAGRGLQLLFYSVGIGQISSEVPQNLSASRPQDRQFILSSKKLLLSDSGFYLCAWSVASGPPGDTQYFGPGTRLTVL.

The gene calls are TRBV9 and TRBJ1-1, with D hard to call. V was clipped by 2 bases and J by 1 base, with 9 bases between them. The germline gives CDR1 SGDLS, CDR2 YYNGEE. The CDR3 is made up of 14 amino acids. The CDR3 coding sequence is TGTGCCAGCAGCGTGTTGGCAGGGAACACTGAAGCTTTCTTT. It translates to CASSVLAGNTEAFF.

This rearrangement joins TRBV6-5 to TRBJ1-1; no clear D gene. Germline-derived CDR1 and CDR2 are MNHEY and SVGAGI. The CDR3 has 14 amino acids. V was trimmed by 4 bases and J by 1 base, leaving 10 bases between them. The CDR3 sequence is CASSSTRGNTEAFF. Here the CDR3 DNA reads TGTGCCAGCAGTTCGACGCGGGGGAACACTGAAGCTTTCTTT.

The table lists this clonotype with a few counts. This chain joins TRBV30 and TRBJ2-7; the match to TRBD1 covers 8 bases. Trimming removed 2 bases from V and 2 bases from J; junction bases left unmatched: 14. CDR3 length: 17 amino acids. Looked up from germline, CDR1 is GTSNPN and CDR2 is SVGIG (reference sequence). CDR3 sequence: CAWSPAYIGTGTYEQYF. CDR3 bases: TGTGCCTGGAGTCCCGCCTATATAGGGACAGGCACCTACGAGCAGTACTTC.

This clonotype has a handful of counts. As DNA, the CDR3 is TGTGCCAGCTCTGGGGGGGACACTGAAGCTTTCTTT. Translated, it gives CASSGGDTEAFF. The chain uses TRBV6-5 and TRBJ1-1; tentative D call: TRBD1 (5 bases). The CDR3 is made up of 12 amino acids. Trimming shortened V by 8 bases and J by 3 bases, and 10 bases separated the two germline ends. Looked up from germline, CDR1 is MNHEY and CDR2 is SVGAGI.

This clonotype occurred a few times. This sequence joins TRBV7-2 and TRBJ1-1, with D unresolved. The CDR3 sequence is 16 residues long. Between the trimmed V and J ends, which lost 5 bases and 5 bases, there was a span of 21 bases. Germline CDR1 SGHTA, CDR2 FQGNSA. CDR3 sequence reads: CASSSPFSGRRTEAFF. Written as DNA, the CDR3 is TGTGCCAGCAGCAGCCCCTTCTCGGGGAGGAGGACTGAAGCTTTCTTT.

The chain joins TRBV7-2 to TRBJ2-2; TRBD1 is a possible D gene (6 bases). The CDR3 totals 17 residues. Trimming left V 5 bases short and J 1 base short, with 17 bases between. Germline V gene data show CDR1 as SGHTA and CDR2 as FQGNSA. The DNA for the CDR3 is TGTGCCAGCAGCACACCTAGGGGGTCGCAGAACACCGGGGAGCTGTTTTTT. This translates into CASSTPRGSQNTGELFF. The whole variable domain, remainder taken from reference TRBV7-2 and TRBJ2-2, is GAGVSQSPSNKVTEKGKDVELRCDPISGHTALYWYRQSLGQGLEFLIYFQGNSAPDKSGLPSDRFSAERTGGSVSTLTIQRTQQEDSAVYLCASSTPRGSQNTGELFFGEGSRLTVL.

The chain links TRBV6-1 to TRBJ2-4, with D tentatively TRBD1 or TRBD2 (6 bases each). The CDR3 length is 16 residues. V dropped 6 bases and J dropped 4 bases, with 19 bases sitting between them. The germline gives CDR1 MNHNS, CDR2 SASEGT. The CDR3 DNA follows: TGTGCCAGCAGGAGAGGGGGGCTGGAGAAGAAAAACATTCAGTACTTC. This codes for CASRRGGLEKKNIQYF.

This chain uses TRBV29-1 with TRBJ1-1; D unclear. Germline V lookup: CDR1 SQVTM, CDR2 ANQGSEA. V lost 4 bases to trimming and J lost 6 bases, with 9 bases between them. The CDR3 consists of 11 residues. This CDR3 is CSVASRPEAFF. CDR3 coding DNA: TGCAGCGTTGCCAGCAGGCCTGAAGCTTTCTTT.

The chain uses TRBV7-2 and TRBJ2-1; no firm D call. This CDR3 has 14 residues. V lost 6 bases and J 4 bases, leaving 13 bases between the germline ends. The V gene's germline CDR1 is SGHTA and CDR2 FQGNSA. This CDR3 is CASSVGNRYNEQFF. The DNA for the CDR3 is TGTGCCAGCAGTGTAGGGAATCGGTACAATGAGCAGTTCTTC.

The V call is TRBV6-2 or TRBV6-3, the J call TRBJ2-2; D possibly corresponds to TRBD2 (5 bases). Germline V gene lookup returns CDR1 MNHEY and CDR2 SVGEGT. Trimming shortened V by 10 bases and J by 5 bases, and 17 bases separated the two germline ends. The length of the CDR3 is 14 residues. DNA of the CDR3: TGTGCCATCGAAGCGGCCCTGGAGACCGGGGAGCTGTTTTTT. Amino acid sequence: CAIEAALETGELFF.

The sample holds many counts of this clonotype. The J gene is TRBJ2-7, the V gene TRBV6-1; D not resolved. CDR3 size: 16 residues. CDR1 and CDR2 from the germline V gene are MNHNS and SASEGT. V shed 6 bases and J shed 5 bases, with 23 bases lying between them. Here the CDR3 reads CASSVILGLLDHEQYF. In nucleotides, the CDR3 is TGTGCCAGCAGCGTAATTCTGGGCCTCCTCGACCACGAGCAGTACTTC.

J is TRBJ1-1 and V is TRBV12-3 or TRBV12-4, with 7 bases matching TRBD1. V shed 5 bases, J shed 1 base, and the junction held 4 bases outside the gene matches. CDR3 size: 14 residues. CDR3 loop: CASSVGQENTEAFF. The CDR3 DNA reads TGTGCCAGCAGTGTTGGACAGGAGAACACTGAAGCTTTCTTT.

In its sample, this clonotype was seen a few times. The CDR3 protein is CASSQQQGKYNEQFF. For the CDR3, the DNA is TGTGCCAGCAGCCAACAACAGGGGAAGTACAATGAGCAGTTCTTC. This chain uses TRBV3-1 with TRBJ2-1; 7 bases fit TRBD1. The CDR3 runs 15 residues. Trimming took 2 bases from V and 4 from J; bases not matched to a gene: 5. Germline assignment: CDR1 LGHDT and CDR2 YNNKEL (reference sequence).

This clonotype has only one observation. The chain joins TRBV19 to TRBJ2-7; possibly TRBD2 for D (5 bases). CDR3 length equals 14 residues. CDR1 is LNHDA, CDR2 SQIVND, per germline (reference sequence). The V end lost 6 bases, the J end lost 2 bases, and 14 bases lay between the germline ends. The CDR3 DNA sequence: TGTGCCAGTAGCGGACTTCTATTTACCTACGAGCAGTACTTC. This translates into CASSGLLFTYEQYF.

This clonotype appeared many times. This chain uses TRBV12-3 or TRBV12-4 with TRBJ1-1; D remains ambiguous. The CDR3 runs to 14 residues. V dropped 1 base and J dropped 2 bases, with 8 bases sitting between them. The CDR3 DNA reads TGTGCCAGCAGTTTAGGGCACCTAAACACTGAAGCTTTCTTT. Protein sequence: CASSLGHLNTEAFF.

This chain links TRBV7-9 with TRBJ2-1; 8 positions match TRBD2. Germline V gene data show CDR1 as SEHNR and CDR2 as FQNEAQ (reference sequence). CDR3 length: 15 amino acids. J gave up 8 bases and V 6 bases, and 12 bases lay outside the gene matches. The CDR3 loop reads CASSSEGGRRDEQFF. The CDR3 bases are TGTGCCAGCAGTTCAGAGGGCGGGAGGCGCGATGAGCAGTTCTTC.

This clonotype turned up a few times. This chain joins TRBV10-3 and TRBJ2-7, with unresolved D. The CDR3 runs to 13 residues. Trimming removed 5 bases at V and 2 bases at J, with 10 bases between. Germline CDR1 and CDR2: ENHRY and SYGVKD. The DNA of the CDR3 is TGTGCCATCAGTTCCAGCCTAACCTACGAGCAGTACTTC. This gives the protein CAISSSLTYEQYF.

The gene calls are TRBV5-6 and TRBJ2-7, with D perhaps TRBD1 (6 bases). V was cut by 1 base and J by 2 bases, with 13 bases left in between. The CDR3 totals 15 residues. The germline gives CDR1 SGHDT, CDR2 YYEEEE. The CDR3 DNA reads TGTGCCAGCAGCTTGTCCCCGAGGACAGCCTACGAGCAGTACTTC. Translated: CASSLSPRTAYEQYF.

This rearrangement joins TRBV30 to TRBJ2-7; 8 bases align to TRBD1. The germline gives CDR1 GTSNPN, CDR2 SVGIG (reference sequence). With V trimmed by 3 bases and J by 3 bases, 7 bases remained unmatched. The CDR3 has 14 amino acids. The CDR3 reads CAWSPPGGYYEQYF. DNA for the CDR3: TGTGCCTGGAGCCCCCCAGGGGGCTACTACGAGCAGTACTTC.

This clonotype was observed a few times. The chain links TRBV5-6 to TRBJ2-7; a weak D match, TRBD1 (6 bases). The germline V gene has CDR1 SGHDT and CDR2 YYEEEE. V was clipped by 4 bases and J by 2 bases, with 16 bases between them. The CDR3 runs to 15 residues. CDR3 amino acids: CASSGVSGEAYEQYF. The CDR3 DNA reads TGTGCCAGCAGCGGGGTATCAGGGGAAGCCTACGAGCAGTACTTC.

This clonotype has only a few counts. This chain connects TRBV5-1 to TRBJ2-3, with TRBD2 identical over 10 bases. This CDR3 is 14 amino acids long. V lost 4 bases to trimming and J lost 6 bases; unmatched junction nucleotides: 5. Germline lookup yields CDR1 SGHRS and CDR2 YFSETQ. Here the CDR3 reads CASSTGTSEDTQYF. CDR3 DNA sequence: TGCGCCAGCAGCACCGGGACTAGCGAGGATACGCAGTATTTT.

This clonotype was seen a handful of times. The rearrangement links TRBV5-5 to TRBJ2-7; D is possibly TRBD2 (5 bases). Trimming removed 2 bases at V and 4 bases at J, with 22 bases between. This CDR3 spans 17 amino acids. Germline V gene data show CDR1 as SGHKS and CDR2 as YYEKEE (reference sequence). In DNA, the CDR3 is TGTGCCAGCAGCTTCGACCCCCGAGGTGGGAGAAAATACGAGCAGTACTTC. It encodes CASSFDPRGGRKYEQYF.

This CDR3 reads CATSDFSLGYSYNEQFF. CDR3 DNA sequence: TGTGCCACCAGTGATTTTTCTTTAGGGTATTCCTACAATGAGCAGTTCTTC. The chain has TRBV24-1 and TRBJ2-1; D remains unclear. Germline CDR1 KGHDR, CDR2 SFDVKD. The V end lost 1 base, the J end lost 1 base, and 13 bases lay between the germline ends. This CDR3 region has 17 residues.

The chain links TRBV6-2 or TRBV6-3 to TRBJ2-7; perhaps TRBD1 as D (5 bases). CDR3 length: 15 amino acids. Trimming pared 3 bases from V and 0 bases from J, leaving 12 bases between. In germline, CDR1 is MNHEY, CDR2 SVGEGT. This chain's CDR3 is CASSYGHGDSYEQYF. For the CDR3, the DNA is TGTGCCAGCAGTTATGGACACGGAGACTCCTACGAGCAGTACTTC.